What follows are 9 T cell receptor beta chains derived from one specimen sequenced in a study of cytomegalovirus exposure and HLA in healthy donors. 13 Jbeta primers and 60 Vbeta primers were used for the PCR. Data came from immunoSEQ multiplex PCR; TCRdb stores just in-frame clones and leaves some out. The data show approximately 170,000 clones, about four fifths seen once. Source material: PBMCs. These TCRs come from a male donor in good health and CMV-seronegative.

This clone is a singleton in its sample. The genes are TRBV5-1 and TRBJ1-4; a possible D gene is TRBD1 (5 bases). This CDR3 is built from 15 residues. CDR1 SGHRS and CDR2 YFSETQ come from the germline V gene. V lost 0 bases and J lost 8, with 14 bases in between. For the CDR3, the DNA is TGCGCCAGCAGCTTGGCCACAGGCGCTACCGAAAAACTGTTTTTT. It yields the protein CASSLATGATEKLFF.

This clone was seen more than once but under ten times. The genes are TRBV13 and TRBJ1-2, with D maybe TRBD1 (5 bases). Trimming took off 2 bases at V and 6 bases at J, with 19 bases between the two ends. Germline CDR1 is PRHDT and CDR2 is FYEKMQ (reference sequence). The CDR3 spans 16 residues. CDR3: CASSLSPPSRDDGYTF. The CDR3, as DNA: TGTGCCAGCAGCTTATCGCCCCCATCCAGGGATGATGGCTACACCTTC.

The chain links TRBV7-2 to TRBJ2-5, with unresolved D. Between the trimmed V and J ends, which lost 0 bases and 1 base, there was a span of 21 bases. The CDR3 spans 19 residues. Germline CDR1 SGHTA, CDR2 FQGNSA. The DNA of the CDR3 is TGTGCCAGCAGCTTAGCGAGCCCAGGTTGGGCGATACCCCAAGAGACCCAGTACTTC. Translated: CASSLASPGWAIPQETQYF.

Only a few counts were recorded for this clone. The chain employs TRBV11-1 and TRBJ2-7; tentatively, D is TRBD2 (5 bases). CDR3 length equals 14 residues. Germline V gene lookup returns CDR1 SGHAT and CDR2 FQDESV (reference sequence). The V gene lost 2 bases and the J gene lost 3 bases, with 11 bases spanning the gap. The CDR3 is CASSLPTKNYEQYF. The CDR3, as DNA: TGTGCCAGCAGCTTACCGACTAAAAACTACGAGCAGTACTTC.

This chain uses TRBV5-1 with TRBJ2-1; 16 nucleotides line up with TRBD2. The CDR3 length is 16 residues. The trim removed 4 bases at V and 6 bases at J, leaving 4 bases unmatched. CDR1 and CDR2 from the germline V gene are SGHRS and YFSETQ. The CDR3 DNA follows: TGCGCCAGCAGCCCGGGGACTAGCGGGGGGGCCAATGAGCAGTTCTTC. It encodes CASSPGTSGGANEQFF.

The CDR3 region has the DNA TGTGCCAGCAGTGACTATGGGCAGGGGTTAGGGGGTGAGCAGTTCTTC. Residues: CASSDYGQGLGGEQFF. The rearrangement uses TRBV6-4 and TRBJ2-1; weak D call: TRBD1 (6 bases). Germline lookup yields CDR1 MRHNA and CDR2 SNTAGT. The CDR3 contains 16 residues. Trimming removed 1 base from V and 9 bases from J, with 19 bases in between.

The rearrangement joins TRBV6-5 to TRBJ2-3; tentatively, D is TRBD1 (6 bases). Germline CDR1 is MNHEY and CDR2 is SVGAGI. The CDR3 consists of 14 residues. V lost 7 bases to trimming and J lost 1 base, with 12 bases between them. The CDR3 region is CASTPRQGTDTQYF. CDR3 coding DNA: TGTGCCAGCACTCCCCGACAGGGCACAGATACGCAGTATTTT.

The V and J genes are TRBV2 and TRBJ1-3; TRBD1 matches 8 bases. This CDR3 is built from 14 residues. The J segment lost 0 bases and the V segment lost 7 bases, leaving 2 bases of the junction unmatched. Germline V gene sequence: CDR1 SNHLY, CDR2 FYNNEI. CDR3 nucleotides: TGTGCCAGCATTACAGGGGGCTCTGGAAACACCATATATTTT. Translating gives CASITGGSGNTIYF.

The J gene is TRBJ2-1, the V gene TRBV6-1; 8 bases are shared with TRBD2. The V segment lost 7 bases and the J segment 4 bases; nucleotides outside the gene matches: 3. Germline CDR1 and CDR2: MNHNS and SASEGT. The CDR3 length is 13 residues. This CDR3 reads CASNGGVYNEQFF. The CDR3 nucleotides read TGTGCCAGCAACGGGGGGGTTTACAATGAGCAGTTCTTC.